A selection of T cell receptor beta chains follows, all from one sample in a study of shared clonotypes between healthy human individuals. Assay used: immunoSEQ multiplex PCR; TCRdb lists only in-frame clones, some missing. The sample lists hundreds of thousands of clones; approximately 74% were seen once. The sample comprised memory CD4+ T cells sorted from blood. The source is a man aged 25 to 40 in good health. CDR3s include the opening cysteine and the closing phenylalanine or tryptophan. A D gene is named only where the DNA matches it firmly. Only some rows state a clone size, as once, few, many or a class for expanded clones.

size | J | V | D | DNA | CDR3
- | TRBJ2-7 | TRBV6-1 | - | TGTGCCAGCAGTCGACAGGACTACGAGCAGTACTTC | CASSRQDYEQYF
- | TRBJ1-2 | TRBV5-8 | - | TGTGCCAGCAGCTTGACTAGGGTACATGGCTACACCTTC | CASSLTRVHGYTF
- | TRBJ2-7 | TRBV6-5 | - | TGTGCCATACCTACAGTCTCCTACGAGCAGTACTTC | CAIPTVSYEQYF
- | TRBJ1-3 | TRBV5-3 | - | TGTGCCAGAAGCTTATTAGCCTTTCACCTCTTTCGCTCTGGAAACACCATATATTTT | CARSLLAFHLFRSGNTIYF
- | TRBJ2-1 | TRBV7-9 | TRBD1 | TGTGCCAGCAGCTTAGTCGGGACAGGGTGGGATGAGCAGTTCTTC | CASSLVGTGWDEQFF
many | TRBJ2-2 | TRBV6-4 | - | TGTGCCAGCAGAGCAACCGACCAGACCGGGGAGCTGTTTTTT | CASRATDQTGELFF
- | TRBJ2-3 | TRBV4-3 | TRBD2 | TGCGCCAGCAGCCAAGATGTCGGGAAGGGACTAGCGGGAGGCACAGATACGCAGTATTTT | CASSQDVGKGLAGGTDTQYF
few | TRBJ2-1 | TRBV5-1 | - | TGCGCCAGCAGCTTGGGCGACTTCGAAGGTGAGCAGTTCTTC | CASSLGDFEGEQFF
once | TRBJ2-2 | TRBV5-1 | - | TGCGCCAGCAGCTTGGGACACAACACCGGGGAGCTGTTTTTT | CASSLGHNTGELFF
- | TRBJ2-5 | TRBV5-1 | - | TGCGCCAGCAGCCACCCGGTACAAGAGACCCAGTACTTC | CASSHPVQETQYF
- | TRBJ2-2 | TRBV5-6 | TRBD2 | TGTGCCAGCAGCTTGGATTTGCTAGCGGGGAACACCGGGGAGCTGTTTTTT | CASSLDLLAGNTGELFF
- | TRBJ2-4 | TRBV7-2 | - | TGTGCCAGCAGCCTCAGGGGAGTTGTAAACATTCAGTACTTC | CASSLRGVVNIQYF
once | TRBJ1-1 | TRBV28 | - | TGTGCCAGCAGTTCCGCCGCCTTACAGGCTCACACTGAAGCTTTCTTT | CASSSAALQAHTEAFF
few | TRBJ2-5 | TRBV11-2 | TRBD1 | TGTGCCAGCAGCTTAGACAGGGGGAGAATCCAAGAGACCCAGTACTTC | CASSLDRGRIQETQYF
- | TRBJ2-1 | TRBV5-1 | TRBD2 | TGCGCCAGCAGCTTGGGCGGACTAGCGGCCTACAATGAGCAGTTCTTC | CASSLGGLAAYNEQFF
- | TRBJ2-5 | TRBV25-1 | - | TGTGCCAGCAGTGATTCCGGTATAGAGACCCAGTACTTC | CASSDSGIETQYF
- | TRBJ2-3 | TRBV10-2 | - | TGCGCCAGCAGTGAACACGAGGTGTATACGCAGTATTTT | CASSEHEVYTQYF
few | TRBJ2-5 | TRBV2 | TRBD2 | TGTGCCAGCAGGTATACTAGCGGGGACGAGACCCAGTACTTC | CASRYTSGDETQYF
- | TRBJ2-1 | TRBV25-1 | - | TGTGCCAGCAGTTCATCTGAGACAGTCATGAATGAGCAGTTCTTC | CASSSSETVMNEQFF
- | TRBJ1-2 | TRBV5-1 | TRBD1 | TGCGCCAGCAGACGAACCGGGACAGTCTCATACTATGGCTACACCTTC | CASRRTGTVSYYGYTF
- | TRBJ2-6 | TRBV19 | - | TGTGCCGCAAAAGCACTCTCTGGGGCCAACGTCCTGACTTTC | CAAKALSGANVLTF
- | TRBJ2-7 | TRBV6-5 | - | TGTGCCAGCAGTTGGGGGACAATGGGCGAGCAGTACTTC | CASSWGTMGEQYF
- | TRBJ2-7 | TRBV20-1 | - | TGCAGTACTGGTTTCTCCTACGAGCAGTACTTC | CSTGFSYEQYF
- | TRBJ2-7 | TRBV5-1 | - | TGCGCCAGCAGCCACGGACAGGGACCAGTAGCGGGTTCCCCTAGTGAGCAGTACTTC | CASSHGQGPVAGSPSEQYF
- | TRBJ2-1 | TRBV4-3 | TRBD2 | TGCGCCAGCAGCCAGGCCACTAGCGCTCCTGGTGAGCAGTTCTTC | CASSQATSAPGEQFF
- | TRBJ1-5 | TRBV15 | TRBD1 | TGTGCCACCGGGCGAGACAGGGTCGGGGGAAGGGCCCAGCATTTT | CATGRDRVGGRAQHF
few | TRBJ1-5 | TRBV28 | - | TGTGCCAGCAGTGATTATCAGCCCCAGCATTTT | CASSDYQPQHF
once | TRBJ2-1 | TRBV6-6 | TRBD2 | TGTGCCAGCAGTCGAGCCGGGACTAGCTGGCGGAATGAGCAGTTCTTC | CASSRAGTSWRNEQFF
- | TRBJ2-1 | TRBV18 | - | TGTGCCAGCTCACCACCGGGGGCGACTCAGCAGTTCTTC | CASSPPGATQQFF
- | TRBJ1-5 | TRBV25-1 | - | TGTGCCAGCAGTGAATCTACAGGCAATCAGCCCCAGCATTTT | CASSESTGNQPQHF
- | TRBJ1-1 | TRBV2 | TRBD1 | TGTGCCAGCAGTCCCACCCGACAGGGCAAAGAAGCTTTCTTT | CASSPTRQGKEAFF
- | TRBJ1-2 | TRBV11-2 | - | TGTGCCAGCAGCTTCCCCGGACGGGGCCGTGTCTCCTTC | CASSFPGRGRVSF
once | TRBJ1-6 | TRBV2 | TRBD1 | TGTGCCAGCAGTCCCTTTACAGGGGATCGTTCACCCCTCCACTTT | CASSPFTGDRSPLHF
- | TRBJ1-1 | TRBV29-1 | - | TGCAGCGTTGACGAGCAGAACACTGAAGCTTTCTTT | CSVDEQNTEAFF